This entry describes one T cell receptor (beta chain). This record comes from a study of technical replicates of blood from a few donors. Repertoires were generated with immunoSEQ multiplex PCR, while TCRdb's copy carries only in-frame clones and drops some. The data show under 85,000 clones, with approximately 93% seen just once and less than 0.5% held by the top ten. Source material: T cells isolated from PBMCs. This TCR was sampled from a human donor in good health.

The CDR3 sequence: CASSPGTSLYEQYF. In DNA, the CDR3 is TGTGCCAGCAGCCCGGGGACATCCCTCTACGAGCAGTACTTC. The chain uses TRBV11-2 and TRBJ2-7, with TRBD1 as a possible D gene (6 bases). The CDR3 has 14 residues. Trimming shortened V by 5 bases and J by 3 bases, and 14 bases separated the two germline ends. Germline V CDR1 and CDR2: SGHAT, FQNNGV.